What follows are 19 T cell receptor beta chains derived from one specimen sequenced in a study of read filtering for tumor transcriptome and immune sequencing. Molecular barcoded adaptors covering alpha/delta and beta/gamma chains were used on around 370 ng RNA. A single record per CDR3 protein comes from TCRdb applying MiXCR to the reads. The sample holds some 120,000 distinct CDR3 sequences, approximately 13% seen once. Material: a population of CD138-negative cells sorted from bone marrow. The receptors originated from a donor at least 40 years old with multiple myeloma.

At least ten counts were recorded for this clonotype. The chain joins TRBV2 to TRBJ1-1; TRBD1 might be the D (5 bases). CDR3 size: 15 residues. Germline assignment: CDR1 SNHLY and CDR2 FYNNEI. V gave up 7 bases and J gave up 5 bases, with 20 bases separating them. DNA of the CDR3: TGTGCCAGCACCCCTCGGGAGGGGTTGAGGACTGAAGCTTTCTTT. Its translation: CASTPREGLRTEAFF.

This clonotype was seen at least ten times. The V and J genes are TRBV7-2 and TRBJ2-3, with D possibly called TRBD1 or TRBD2 (6 bases each). This CDR3 comprises 16 residues. V lost 2 bases, J lost 1 base, and 13 bases lay in between. Germline V gives CDR1 SGHTA, CDR2 FQGNSA. CDR3 DNA: TGTGCCAGCAGCTTAATGGGGGGCGCCGGCACAGATACGCAGTATTTT. Protein sequence: CASSLMGGAGTDTQYF. Filled out from reference TRBV7-2 and TRBJ2-3, the complete variable domain reads GAGVSQSPSNKVTEKGKDVELRCDPISGHTALYWYRQSLGQGLEFLIYFQGNSAPDKSGLPSDRFSAERTGGSVSTLTIQRTQQEDSAVYLCASSLMGGAGTDTQYFGPGTRLTVL.

Concerning this clonotype: Since a much larger clone is just one base distant, this may be a read error. The conserved phenylalanine or tryptophan is not found at the CDR3 terminus, so this likely reflects a read error. V and J are TRBV3-1 and TRBJ1-1, with D possibly TRBD1 on 6 matching bases. The germline gives CDR1 LGHDT, CDR2 YNNKEL (reference sequence). V was trimmed by 4 bases and J by 1 base, leaving 7 bases between them. This CDR3 has 13 amino acids. The CDR3 DNA reads TGTGCCAGCAGCCGGACAGCGAACACTGAAGCTTTCCTT. Residues: CASSRTANTEAFL.

This clonotype showed up many times. The chain recombines TRBV29-1 with TRBJ2-3; either TRBD1 or TRBD2 may fit D (6 bases each). There are 14 residues in the CDR3. Trimming removed 6 bases at V and 2 bases at J, with 15 bases between. The germline CDR1 and CDR2 sequences are SQVTM and ANQGSEA. The CDR3 sequence: CSVGGDTDTDTQYF. In DNA, the CDR3 is TGCAGCGTAGGCGGGGACACTGACACAGATACGCAGTATTTT.

Comment on this clonotype: The conserved closing phenylalanine or tryptophan is absent in this CDR3, likely reflecting a read error. The J gene is TRBJ2-1, the V gene TRBV5-1; TRBD2 aligns across 8 bases. V gave up 4 bases and J gave up 0 bases; unmatched junction bases: 3. Germline V gives CDR1 SGHRS, CDR2 YFSETQ. The CDR3 has 15 amino acids. CDR3 in amino acids: CASSPGTSSYNEQFS. DNA for the CDR3: TGCGCCAGCAGCCCCGGGACTAGCTCCTACAATGAGCAGTTCTCC.

This clonotype was detected many times. The rearrangement uses TRBV27 and TRBJ1-1; 8 positions agree with TRBD1. The trim removed 5 bases at V and 10 bases at J, leaving 6 bases unmatched. The germline V gene has CDR1 MNHEY and CDR2 SMNVEV (reference sequence). The CDR3 contains 12 residues. CDR3 nucleotides: TGTGCCAGCAGTCCCCCACAGGGGGGAGCTTTCTTT. Translation: CASSPPQGGAFF.

This clonotype was seen at least ten times. The chain carries TRBV19 and TRBJ2-1; 15 nucleotides line up with TRBD2. J gave up 1 base and V 5 bases, and 12 bases lay outside the gene matches. Germline V lookup: CDR1 LNHDA, CDR2 SQIVND (reference sequence). The CDR3 has 20 amino acids. CDR3 nucleotide sequence: TGTGCCAGTAGTCCGCGCCCGGGACTAGCGGGAGGAACGTCCTACAATGAGCAGTTCTTC. This translates into CASSPRPGLAGGTSYNEQFF.

This clonotype occurred many times. The CDR3, as DNA: TGTGCCTGGAGTGGCAGGGATGATCAGCCCCAGCATTTT. It is translated as CAWSGRDDQPQHF. The chain carries TRBV30 and TRBJ1-5; the D gene is possibly TRBD1 (5 bases). V was clipped by 1 base and J by 5 bases, with 9 bases between them. Per the germline V gene, CDR1 is GTSNPN and CDR2 is SVGIG (reference sequence). The CDR3 runs 13 residues.

The table lists this clonotype with many counts. The chain couples TRBV20-1 to TRBJ2-3; D gene unclear. Trimming cost V 7 bases and J 0 bases, with 11 bases left between them. Germline CDR1 reads DFQATT; CDR2 reads SNEGSKA (reference sequence). CDR3 length: 13 amino acids. The CDR3 region is CSVREESTDTQYF. The DNA of the CDR3 is TGCAGTGTTCGAGAGGAAAGCACAGATACGCAGTATTTT.

In its sample, this clonotype was seen many times. The V gene is TRBV7-2, the J gene TRBJ2-7; either TRBD1 or TRBD2 may supply D (5 bases each). The CDR3 covers 13 residues. Germline CDR1 SGHTA, CDR2 FQGNSA. The V and J ends lost 5 bases and 7 bases respectively, with 15 bases between them. DNA of the CDR3: TGTGCCAGCAGCCCCGGGACCTCGGGGGAGCAGTACTTC. Translating it yields CASSPGTSGEQYF.

The chain has TRBV7-3 and TRBJ2-3; possibly TRBD1 for D (8 bases). V gave up 5 bases and J gave up 0 bases, with 15 bases separating them. This CDR3 contains 16 residues. Germline CDR1 SGHTA, CDR2 FQGTGA. CDR3 nucleotides: TGTGCCAGCAGCCTCAACAGGGGGGGAAGCACAGATACGCAGTATTTT. Protein: CASSLNRGGSTDTQYF.

The chain recombines TRBV6-6 with TRBJ1-5; 8 bases line up with TRBD1. CDR3 length: 15 residues. CDR1 is MNHNY and CDR2 is SVGAGI in the germline V gene (reference sequence). J gave up 2 bases and V 2 bases, and 2 bases lay outside the gene matches. CDR3 region: CASSYDRGGNQPQHF. In DNA, the CDR3 is TGTGCCAGCAGTTACGACAGGGGAGGCAATCAGCCCCAGCATTTT.

This clonotype was seen repeatedly, ten times or more. The CDR3 sequence is CASSQERNAPGEQFF. The CDR3 DNA follows: TGTGCCAGCAGCCAGGAGCGGAATGCTCCTGGTGAGCAGTTCTTC. V gene TRBV7-9 combines with J gene TRBJ2-1; D possibly corresponds to TRBD2 (5 bases). V shed 5 bases and J shed 9 bases, with 20 bases lying between them. The CDR3 totals 15 residues. In germline, CDR1 is SEHNR, CDR2 FQNEAQ (reference sequence).

The genes are TRBV19 and TRBJ2-1; 12 positions agree with TRBD2. There are 18 residues in the CDR3. Germline V gene lookup returns CDR1 LNHDA and CDR2 SQIVND (reference sequence). J lost 0 bases, V lost 5 bases, and 8 bases had no gene match. The CDR3 spells CASSSQLAGGPSYNEQFF. CDR3 nucleotides: TGTGCCAGTAGTTCCCAACTAGCGGGGGGCCCCTCCTACAATGAGCAGTTCTTC.

By sample fraction, this clonotype is medium-sized. The J gene is TRBJ2-7, the V gene TRBV13, with a possible D match to TRBD1 (6 bases). The germline V and J ends were trimmed by 5 bases and 0 bases, with 11 bases remaining between them. Germline assignment: CDR1 PRHDT and CDR2 FYEKMQ (reference sequence). This CDR3 has 14 residues. CDR3 nucleotides: TGTGCCAGCAGCATGAACAGGGACTCCTACGAGCAGTACTTC. Its translation is CASSMNRDSYEQYF. The full variable domain, its missing parts supplied by reference TRBV13 and TRBJ2-7, is AAGVIQSPRHLIKEKRETATLKCYPIPRHDTVYWYQQGPGQDPQFLISFYEKMQSDKGSIPDRFSAQQFSDYHSELNMSSLELGDSALYFCASSMNRDSYEQYFGPGTRLTVT.

This clonotype was counted ten times or more. V usage is TRBV20-1 and J usage is TRBJ2-7, with 9 bases identical to TRBD2. The CDR3 totals 12 residues. V shed 7 bases and J 1 base; nucleotides not matched to a gene: 2. Germline CDR1 reads DFQATT; CDR2 reads SNEGSKA (reference sequence). The CDR3 loop is CSGSGSSYEQYF. The CDR3 DNA reads as TGCAGTGGTAGCGGGAGTTCCTACGAGCAGTACTTC.

This clonotype was observed at least ten times. CDR3 amino acids: CASSETNPGRNEQFF. CDR3 DNA sequence: TGTGCCAGCAGTGAGACCAACCCGGGACGAAATGAGCAGTTCTTC. The V gene is TRBV6-1, the J gene TRBJ2-1, with D perhaps matching TRBD1 or TRBD2 (5 bases each). Germline V gives CDR1 MNHNS, CDR2 SASEGT. The CDR3 spans 15 residues. V lost 3 bases to trimming and J lost 7 bases, with 16 bases between them.

In the case of this clonotype: Since a much larger clone is just one base distant, this may be a read error. The chain uses TRBV19 and TRBJ1-1; D perhaps matches TRBD1 (5 bases). Germline V gene data show CDR1 as LNHDA and CDR2 as SQIVND (reference sequence). The length of the CDR3 is 17 residues. V shed 1 base and J shed 1 base, with 16 bases lying between them. The CDR3: CASSIGGYIRANTEAFF. The CDR3 bases are TGTGCCAGTAGTATAGGTGGCTACATCAGGGCGAACACTGAAGCTTTCTTT.

The chain employs TRBV11-2 and TRBJ2-3, with D hard to call. V lost 5 bases, J lost 0 bases, and 9 bases lay in between. The CDR3 has 14 residues. The germline V gene encodes CDR1 SGHAT and CDR2 FQNNGV. Here the CDR3 reads CASSAGRSTDTQYF. The CDR3 region has the DNA TGTGCCAGCAGCGCAGGTCGAAGCACAGATACGCAGTATTTT. The whole variable domain, filled in from reference TRBV11-2 and TRBJ2-3, reads EAGVAQSPRYKIIEKRQSVAFWCNPISGHATLYWYQQILGQGPKLLIQFQNNGVVDDSQLPKDRFSAERLKGVDSTLKIQPAKLEDSAVYLCASSAGRSTDTQYFGPGTRLTVL.